This TCR beta chain was sequenced in a study of early T cells in non-severe SARS-CoV-2 infection (dated by TCRdb to the early 2020s). The study in broad terms: TCR sequencing used bulk RNA from unsorted whole blood, so alpha and beta chains could not be paired.

The research as a whole found: VDJdb matching was skewed toward anti-spike CD8 responses and likely underestimated virus-specific expansions, missing private and CD4 specificities.

The study was a case-control design nested within a healthcare worker cohort in London, UK, with weekly nasopharyngeal swab PCR tests and blood sampling. Between 23 and 31 March 2020, the week of the UK lockdown, healthcare workers were enrolled and then followed up weekly for as long as 16 weeks. The library was obtained by 5' RACE. Instrument used: NextSeq 500. To correct for sequencing error and PCR bias, the TCR library protocol tagged individual cDNA molecules with unique molecular identifiers. TCR alpha and beta chains were both sequenced, and the abundances of alpha and beta sequences in each sample were closely correlated with each other. The authors processed their data as follows. Decombinator V4 was used to perform V gene, J gene and CDR3 annotation of TCR sequences. Expanded TCRs were defined as changing significantly between any two time points under a Poisson model with p below 0.0001. Abundances of TCRs were expressed as counts per million after normalisation to the total number of TCRs sequenced in each sample. TRAV1-2 paired with TRAJ12, TRAJ20 or TRAJ33 defined MAIT TCRs, while TRAV10 paired with TRAJ18 defined iNKT TCRs. VDJdb, accessed 1 November 2021, was searched for CMV, EBV and SARS-CoV-2 annotated TCRs, excluding TCRs annotated for multiple antigens. TCRdb passed the public sequencing reads through fastp at Q25 and MiXCR, retaining productive beta sequences. Each record represents a unique CDR3 protein, reported with the most common genes and DNA among its rows. TCRdb, not the authors, supplied the V and J calls. The sample table records more than 90,000 distinct CDR3 sequences; approximately 11% of these occur just once. The ten largest clones add up to approximately 5% of the sample.

After removal of 4 bases from V and 3 bases from J, the junction retains 4 bases not matched to a gene. In the germline V gene (reference sequence), CDR1 corresponds to SEHNR and CDR2 to FQNEAQ. The CDR3 starts with the cysteine, ends with the phenylalanine, and has 15 residues. The retained sequence is limited to the CDR3, 45 bases, with the frame set at the first base. With regard to this clonotype: Its antigen specificity is not known. Base qualities are missing; no much larger clone stands one base away.

Material for sequencing was whole blood. In this chain, TRBV7-9 is recombined with TRBJ2-4; the central 9 bases match TRBD1. The receptor was isolated from an adult who was a healthcare worker with PCR-confirmed SARS-CoV-2 infection or an uninfected control (not recorded which). The bases read TGTGCCAGCAGCTCAGCGGGACAGGGCAAAAACATTCAGTACTTC. Its translation reads: CASSSAGQGKNIQYF.